These 21 T cell receptor beta chains share one sample of origin, sequenced in a study of T cell responses to AZD1222 COVID-19 vaccine. Generated by immunoSEQ multiplex PCR, the TCRdb table keeps only in-frame clones and is missing some. Among about 97,000 clones listed, more than 85% were seen once. The sequences come from peripheral blood, collected on day 0 of AZD1222 vaccination. The receptors were sampled from an adult in good health.

This chain uses TRBV20-1 with TRBJ1-5; D is uncertain. The germline V and J ends were trimmed by 3 bases and 6 bases, with 9 bases remaining between them. The CDR3 is 12 residues long. Germline CDR1 DFQATT, CDR2 SNEGSKA (reference sequence). DNA for the CDR3: TGCAGTGCTAGTGGGTCGGGTCAGCCCCAGCATTTT. Translating gives CSASGSGQPQHF.

The rearrangement links TRBV10-3 to TRBJ1-5, with 9 bases matching TRBD1. Per the germline V gene, CDR1 is ENHRY and CDR2 is SYGVKD. Losses at the gene ends were 3 bases for V and 6 bases for J; bases not matched to a gene: 6. This CDR3 is 15 amino acids long. The CDR3 DNA reads TGTGCCATCAGTGACTTGGGACAGGGAAGTCAGCCCCAGCATTTT. Translating it yields CAISDLGQGSQPQHF.

The genes are TRBV7-3 and TRBJ1-3; unclear D gene. Germline V CDR1 and CDR2: SGHTA, FQGTGA. V was trimmed by 1 base and J by 0 bases, leaving 1 base between them. This CDR3 has 13 amino acids. The CDR3 DNA reads TGTGCCAGCAGCTTAAACTCTGGAAACACCATATATTTT. This sequence encodes CASSLNSGNTIYF. Full variable domain (outside the CDR3, taken from reference TRBV7-3 and TRBJ1-3): GAGVSQTPSNKVTEKGKYVELRCDPISGHTALYWYRQSLGQGPEFLIYFQGTGAADDSGLPNDRFFAVRPEGSVSTLKIQRTERGDSAVYLCASSLNSGNTIYFGEGSWLTVV.

The V call is TRBV25-1, the J call TRBJ2-5, with a weak D call TRBD2 (5 bases). Germline CDR1 MGHDK, CDR2 SYGVNS. Trimming took 1 base from V and 5 from J, leaving 8 bases between them. The CDR3 extends over 13 amino acids. Here the CDR3 DNA reads TGTGCCAGCAGTGAATCTTGGAGGGAGACCCAGTACTTC. Translating gives CASSESWRETQYF.

The chain has TRBV10-3 and TRBJ1-5; 8 bases agree with TRBD1. Germline V gene data show CDR1 as ENHRY and CDR2 as SYGVKD. This CDR3 spans 13 amino acids. V was clipped by 8 bases and J by 7 bases; unmatched bases: 7. The CDR3 nucleotides read TGTGCCATCCGACAGGGGCTAAACCAGCCCCAGCATTTT. Translating gives CAIRQGLNQPQHF.

The genes are TRBV5-1 and TRBJ1-4; possibly TRBD1 for D (5 bases). Deletions cut 4 bases from V and 6 bases from J, with 13 bases between. Germline V lookup: CDR1 SGHRS, CDR2 YFSETQ. This CDR3 region has 14 residues. As DNA, the CDR3 is TGCGCCAGCAGCGGGGGGACGGTAGATGAAAAACTGTTTTTT. It translates to CASSGGTVDEKLFF.

The rearrangement joins TRBV28 to TRBJ2-7; D is unclear. V lost 3 bases and J lost 7, with 13 bases in between. CDR1 MDHEN and CDR2 SYDVKM come from the germline V gene. This CDR3 has 13 amino acids. In DNA, the CDR3 is TGTGCCAGCAGTTTGAACAGCCCTCGGGAGCAGTACTTC. This encodes CASSLNSPREQYF.

In its sample, this clone was seen once. This chain links TRBV28 with TRBJ2-1; D unclear. CDR3 length: 15 amino acids. V was trimmed by 4 bases and J by 0 bases, leaving 10 bases between them. In germline, CDR1 is MDHEN, CDR2 SYDVKM. The CDR3 region is CASSSVASSYNEQFF. The DNA of the CDR3 is TGTGCCAGCAGTTCGGTGGCTAGCTCCTACAATGAGCAGTTCTTC.

This clone was counted a single time. The chain links TRBV6-5 to TRBJ1-5, with D hard to call. Looked up from germline, CDR1 is MNHEY and CDR2 is SVGAGI. The CDR3 runs 13 residues. Trimming removed 4 bases from V and 4 bases from J, with 8 bases in between. CDR3 DNA sequence: TGTGCCAGCAGTTTAAGAGATAATCAGCCCCAGCATTTT. This sequence encodes CASSLRDNQPQHF.

This clone was picked up a small number of times. V is TRBV25-1 and J is TRBJ1-1; D remains ambiguous. Per germline, CDR1 MGHDK and CDR2 SYGVNS. The CDR3 has 11 residues. V lost 11 bases, J lost 1 base, and 8 bases lay in between. CDR3 residues: CAALGNTEAFF. The CDR3 nucleotides are TGTGCCGCCTTGGGGAACACTGAAGCTTTCTTT.

The chain couples TRBV25-1 to TRBJ2-1; TRBD2 aligns across 7 bases. The CDR3 extends over 16 amino acids. Germline loops: CDR1 MGHDK, CDR2 SYGVNS. J was trimmed by 0 bases and V by 3 bases; bases with no gene match: 5. The CDR3 loop reads CASSELAGSSYNEQFF. CDR3 bases: TGTGCCAGCAGTGAGTTAGCGGGCAGCTCCTACAATGAGCAGTTCTTC.

The J gene is TRBJ2-3, the V gene TRBV7-2; the D call may be TRBD1 or TRBD2 (5 bases each). V dropped 3 bases and J dropped 1 base, with 14 bases sitting between them. The CDR3 contains 16 residues. Germline CDR1 and CDR2: SGHTA and FQGNSA. CDR3 amino acids: CASSLGVIHRTDTQYF. DNA of the CDR3: TGTGCCAGCAGCTTGGGGGTTATCCATCGCACAGATACGCAGTATTTT.

About this clone: One end of the junction is discordant with germline, which a read error may explain. This sequence joins TRBV24-1 and TRBJ1-2, with TRBD1 as a possible D gene (5 bases). From germline, CDR1 is KGHDR and CDR2 SFDVKD. The CDR3 contains 15 residues. This CDR3 is CATSDFSAGNSGYTF. The DNA of the CDR3 is TGTGCCACCAGTGATTTTTCGGCAGGGAACTCTGGCTACACCTTC.

This chain joins TRBV28 and TRBJ2-7; D may be TRBD1 (6 bases). The CDR3 extends over 15 amino acids. Germline V gene data show CDR1 as MDHEN and CDR2 as SYDVKM. V was pared by 5 bases and J by 2 bases, with 16 bases between. The CDR3 coding sequence is TGTGCCAGCAGTGCCTACTACCGGGACACCTACGAGCAGTACTTC. It codes for CASSAYYRDTYEQYF.

The chain has TRBV5-1 and TRBJ2-2; no definite D call. Trimming shortened V by 0 bases and J by 0 bases, and 3 bases separated the two germline ends. The CDR3 covers 14 residues. Looked up from germline, CDR1 is SGHRS and CDR2 is YFSETQ. Here the CDR3 DNA reads TGCGCCAGCAGCTTGGAGTCGAACACCGGGGAGCTGTTTTTT. It yields the protein CASSLESNTGELFF.

The chain links TRBV7-9 to TRBJ1-6; no clear D gene. CDR1 is SEHNR, CDR2 FQNEAQ, per germline (reference sequence). The V end was cut by 3 bases, the J end by 8 bases, with 14 bases between. There are 15 residues in the CDR3. CDR3 DNA sequence: TGTGCCAGCAGCTTCGAAATCGGCAGAGATTCACCCCTCCACTTT. Protein sequence: CASSFEIGRDSPLHF.

The V call is TRBV6-6, the J call TRBJ1-1; maybe TRBD1 (5 bases). In germline, CDR1 is MNHNY, CDR2 SVGAGI (reference sequence). CDR3 length: 15 amino acids. Trimming pared 2 bases from V and 0 bases from J, leaving 10 bases between. For the CDR3, the DNA is TGTGCCAGCAGTTACCCCGGGGCCTTGAACACTGAAGCTTTCTTT. This translates into CASSYPGALNTEAFF.

V gene TRBV6-2 or TRBV6-3 combines with J gene TRBJ2-1, with 8 bases identical to TRBD2. This CDR3 spans 15 amino acids. Germline CDR1 and CDR2: MNHEY and SVGEGT. V lost 2 bases and J lost 9; bases outside the gene matches: 9. CDR3 residues: CASSYPGRGASEQFF. The CDR3 DNA follows: TGTGCCAGCAGTTACCCGGGGCGGGGGGCCAGTGAGCAGTTCTTC.

The chain carries TRBV3-1 (or the pseudogene TRBV3-2) and TRBJ2-1, with D unresolved. V lost 1 base, J lost 7 bases, and 8 bases lay in between. The CDR3 totals 13 residues. Per germline, CDR1 LGHDT and CDR2 YNNKEL (reference sequence). The CDR3 loop is CASSQVDGNEQFF. The CDR3, as DNA: TGTGCCAGCAGCCAAGTGGACGGGAATGAGCAGTTCTTC.

There are a few counts of this clone. The chain is built from TRBV7-2 and TRBJ1-2, with a weak D call TRBD1 (5 bases). With 5 bases removed from V and 0 bases from J, the gap between germline ends came to 10 bases. In germline, CDR1 is SGHTA, CDR2 FQGNSA. The CDR3 is 14 amino acids. CDR3 in DNA: TGTGCCAGCAGCCCCTCGACAGCTAACTATGGCTACACCTTC. It codes for CASSPSTANYGYTF.

The chain couples TRBV30 to TRBJ2-5; TRBD1 might be the D (5 bases). Trimming removed 1 base from V and 5 bases from J, with 17 bases in between. The CDR3 has 15 amino acids. Germline-derived CDR1 and CDR2 are GTSNPN and SVGIG (reference sequence). The CDR3 DNA follows: TGTGCCTGGAGTGGTGGGGCAGGGTATAAGGAGACCCAGTACTTC. Amino acid sequence: CAWSGGAGYKETQYF.